One sample yielded the 6 T cell receptor beta chains listed below, sequenced in a study of cytomegalovirus exposure and HLA in healthy donors. The PCR used 60 Vbeta and 13 Jbeta primers. The assay was immunoSEQ multiplex PCR, and TCRdb's table has in-frame clones only and misses some. Of about 180,000 clones detected, around 80% appear once; the ten largest clones hold around 5.7%. Sequencing used PBMCs. The receptor set was obtained from a man in his forties or fifties in good health and CMV-seronegative.

The rearrangement joins TRBV6-5 to TRBJ2-7, with 9 bases lining up with TRBD1. Trimming removed 5 bases from V and 3 bases from J; junction bases left unmatched: 8. The germline V gene encodes CDR1 MNHEY and CDR2 SVGAGI. The CDR3 is 15 amino acids. DNA for the CDR3: TGTGCCAGCAGTACTTGGGACAGGGAAGGCTACGAGCAGTACTTC. This codes for CASSTWDREGYEQYF.

This clone showed up just once. This chain joins TRBV5-8 and TRBJ2-4, with 9 bases aligning to TRBD1. Germline-derived CDR1 and CDR2 are SGHTS and YDEGEE. The ends lost 4 bases at V and 8 bases at J; junction bases unmatched: 7. The CDR3 is 14 residues long. For the CDR3, the DNA is TGTGCCAGCAGCCAGGACAGGGGTCGGGACATTCAGTACTTC. It encodes CASSQDRGRDIQYF.

J is TRBJ1-1 and V is TRBV30; 7 bases fit TRBD1. Unmatched junction bases numbered 3, after V lost 3 bases and J lost 8 bases. Per the germline V gene, CDR1 is GTSNPN and CDR2 is SVGIG (reference sequence). There are 11 residues in the CDR3. The CDR3 region is CAWRPGQEAFF. The CDR3 coding sequence is TGTGCCTGGAGACCGGGACAGGAAGCTTTCTTT.

This rearrangement joins TRBV18 to TRBJ1-2, with TRBD1 matching 11 bases. The CDR3 contains 15 residues. Trimming removed 3 bases from V and 7 bases from J; junction bases left unmatched: 7. Germline V gives CDR1 KGHSH, CDR2 LQKENI. DNA of the CDR3: TGTGCCAGCTCACCGGACAGGGGGCGCGTAGGTGGCTACACCTTC. It codes for CASSPDRGRVGGYTF. The complete variable domain, with remaining parts taken from reference TRBV18 and TRBJ1-2, reads NAGVMQNPRHLVRRRGQEARLRCSPMKGHSHVYWYRQLPEEGLKFMVYLQKENIIDESGMPKERFSAEFPKEGPSILRIQQVVRGDSAAYFCASSPDRGRVGGYTFGSGTRLTVV.

The chain uses TRBV6-1 and TRBJ2-1; D not certain. The CDR3 has 13 residues. Germline V gene sequence: CDR1 MNHNS, CDR2 SASEGT. The ends were cut back, 6 bases at V and 9 bases at J, with 15 bases in the middle. This chain's CDR3 is CASSDKWSSEQFF. CDR3 in DNA: TGTGCCAGCAGCGATAAATGGTCTAGTGAGCAGTTCTTC.

This clone has more than one count but fewer than ten. The rearrangement uses TRBV6-5 and TRBJ2-4, with D possibly matching TRBD1 (6 bases). There are 14 residues in the CDR3. V was pared by 4 bases and J by 7 bases, with 14 bases between. Germline CDR1 reads MNHEY; CDR2 reads SVGAGI. Written as DNA, the CDR3 is TGTGCCAGCAGTTGGGGGACACGGGACAACATTCAGTACTTC. Translation gives CASSWGTRDNIQYF.